Listed below are T cell receptor beta chains from one sample, sequenced in a study of regulatory T cells in long-lasting Graves disease. TCRdb passed the multiplex PCR reads through MiXCR, listing each CDR3 protein once. Here the sample spans roughly 350,000 distinct CDR3 sequences, 16% being singletons. The same data also contributed to another study, on T cells in Graves' hyperthyroidism and ophthalmopathy.

The sequenced sample was peripheral blood mononuclear cells (PBMCs), obtained at new diagnosis, from a patient treated with antithyroid drugs. The source of these receptors is a man in his forties or fifties with Graves disease. CDR3s leave out the opening cysteine and the closing phenylalanine or tryptophan.

>TRBJ1-4|TRBV2
ASGIGGSNEKLF
>TRBJ1-1|TRBV30
AWSVYLNTEAF
>TRBJ2-2|TRBV11-2
ASSSTKTRQGGRTGELF
>TRBJ1-5|TRBV30
AWGGNQPQH
>TRBJ1-1|TRBV29-1
SVKPRTGETEAF
>TRBJ2-5|TRBV30
AWNNRDRVRGETQY
>TRBJ1-3|TRBV20-1
SARPGDPGNTIY
>TRBJ2-5|TRBV5-1
ASSHGVGGQETQY
>TRBJ2-5|TRBV27
ASSLSAGGPGTQY
>TRBJ2-3|TRBV11-2
ASKGKTSTDTQY
>TRBJ2-1|TRBV5-1
ASRPRGGQNEQF
>TRBJ1-2|TRBV7-2
ASSHTIRDRGRSGYT
>TRBJ2-7|TRBV7-2
ASSLVGTSGTYEQY
>TRBJ2-7|TRBV7-2
ASSLVHSSYEQY
>TRBJ1-4|TRBV2
ASSGGTGTLEKLF
>TRBJ2-7|TRBV28
ASSSYRGAEQY
>TRBJ1-5|TRBV2
ASSDLSFLRASNQPQH
>TRBJ2-5|TRBV4-2
ASSQGLAGVETQY
>TRBJ2-4|TRBV5-1
ASSLNGAKNIQY
>TRBJ1-2|TRBV30
AWSLGRGSSGYT
>TRBJ2-6|TRBV5-1
ASSLEAGANVLT
>TRBJ2-5|TRBV15
ATSDGTKTQY
>TRBJ1-3|TRBV5-1
ASSLDEPGGNTIY
>TRBJ2-7|TRBV6-1
ASRGYNSYEQY
>TRBJ1-6|TRBV28
ASSLRLGRGSPLH
>TRBJ2-1|TRBV5-4
ASSRGLAETNEQF
>TRBJ1-5|TRBV20-1
SAQSGTASNQPQH
>TRBJ1-4|TRBV3-1
ASSLPGTGLKLF
>TRBJ2-5|TRBV2
ASSDLRQGRETQY
>TRBJ2-7|TRBV20-1
SALDRGLWEQY
>TRBJ1-1|TRBV24-1
ATSRTEAF
>TRBJ1-1|TRBV6-5
ASSFGETEAF
>TRBJ2-1|TRBV7-2
ASSLAPGHSSSYNEQF
>TRBJ1-4|TRBV3-1
ASSQGLTSRGSNEKLF
>TRBJ1-3|TRBV28
ASSFSRAGNTIY
>TRBJ2-1|TRBV20-1
SASRAWGYNEQF
>TRBJ1-4|TRBV18
AGSPPGQGNEKLF
>TRBJ2-2|TRBV19
ASSRTGTGTGELF
>TRBJ2-3|TRBV6-1
ASSGIRSSTDTQY
>TRBJ2-2|TRBV11-3
ASSLSGGTTGELF
>.|TRBV7-8
ASSLLRGAPQETQY
>TRBJ1-5|TRBV30
AWSDKGSYSNQPQH